This is a list of T cell receptor beta chains from one sample in a study of blood T cell repertoires in COVID-19. Data came from immunoSEQ multiplex PCR; TCRdb stores just in-frame clones and leaves some out. This sample has under 550,000 clones, with 85% to 90% found just once. The sequenced sample consisted of peripheral blood. The source of these receptors is a man aged 18 to 30 with COVID-19, enrolled during active disease. The CDR3 runs from the conserved cysteine through the conserved F or W. Each record gives: V gene, CDR3 length, clone size, D gene, J gene, CDR3 protein, CDR3 DNA. A D gene is named only where the DNA matches it firmly. Not all rows give a size; the values are once, few, many and, for expanded clones, a class.

TRBV30	16	NA	TRBD1	TRBJ1-6	CAWTTGGARLRSPLHF	TGTGCCTGGACGACAGGGGGCGCAAGACTAAGGTCACCCCTCCACTTT
TRBV27	12	NA	NA	TRBJ2-7	CASTAFEGEQYF	TGTGCCAGCACCGCCTTCGAGGGCGAGCAGTACTTC
TRBV19	16	NA	NA	TRBJ1-4	CASSIMAGTGGEKLFF	TGTGCCAGTAGTATCATGGCAGGGACTGGCGGAGAAAAACTGTTTTTT
TRBV4-1	16	NA	TRBD1	TRBJ2-1	CASSQGGYRDSNEQFF	TGCGCCAGCAGCCAAGGAGGGTACCGGGACAGTAATGAGCAGTTCTTC
TRBV5-4	11	once	NA	TRBJ2-7	CASSSSMEQYF	TGTGCCAGCAGCTCGAGCATGGAGCAGTACTTC
TRBV19	14	NA	NA	TRBJ1-5	CASKLSGSNQPQHF	TGTGCCAGTAAACTCTCAGGTAGCAATCAGCCCCAGCATTTT
TRBV20-1	11	NA	TRBD1	TRBJ1-1	CSATDRAEAFF	TGCAGTGCTACGGACAGGGCTGAAGCTTTCTTT
TRBV6-6	13	NA	TRBD1	TRBJ1-2	CASSSGQGGGYTF	TGTGCCAGCAGTTCCGGACAGGGAGGTGGCTACACCTTC
TRBV6-5	15	once	TRBD1	TRBJ2-5	CASRRDRGRVETQYF	TGTGCCAGCAGACGGGACAGGGGGCGCGTTGAGACCCAGTACTTC
TRBV5-4	15	NA	TRBD1	TRBJ2-5	CASSVGTAIQETQYF	TGTGCCAGCAGCGTCGGGACAGCTATCCAAGAGACCCAGTACTTC
TRBV7-9	11	NA	NA	TRBJ1-1	CASSSFGSAFF	TGTGCCAGCAGCTCATTCGGGTCGGCTTTCTTT
TRBV7-9	13	NA	NA	TRBJ2-2	CASSQVAPGELFF	TGTGCCAGCAGTCAAGTTGCGCCCGGGGAGCTGTTTTTT
TRBV10-3	15	NA	TRBD1	TRBJ1-1	CAISDSTGGNTEAFF	TGTGCCATCAGTGACTCGACAGGGGGCAACACTGAAGCTTTCTTT
TRBV4-1	15	NA	TRBD1	TRBJ1-4	CASSRGDRDVEKLFF	TGCGCCAGCAGCCGCGGGGACAGGGACGTTGAAAAACTGTTTTTT
TRBV6-5	15	NA	NA	TRBJ1-3	CASSWTLISGNTIYF	TGTGCCAGCAGTTGGACACTTATCTCTGGAAACACCATATATTTT
TRBV5-1	14	NA	TRBD1	TRBJ1-2	CASSLGQGDYGYTF	TGCGCCAGCAGCCTGGGACAGGGTGACTATGGCTACACCTTC
TRBV30	13	NA	TRBD2	TRBJ2-7	CAWGTGGRYEQYF	TGTGCCTGGGGGACGGGGGGACGCTACGAGCAGTACTTC
TRBV4-1	16	NA	NA	TRBJ1-5	CASSQDPLRALQPQHF	TGCGCCAGCAGCCAAGATCCGTTGCGGGCATTGCAGCCCCAGCATTTT
TRBV27	13	few	TRBD2	TRBJ2-7	CASRGGSGYEQYF	TGTGCCAGCAGAGGCGGGAGTGGGTACGAGCAGTACTTC
TRBV2	14	NA	TRBD2	TRBJ2-7	CASTFGLAGDEQYF	TGTGCCAGCACCTTCGGACTAGCGGGAGATGAGCAGTACTTC
TRBV7-2	16	NA	NA	TRBJ1-2	CASSPDIFSEVPGYTF	TGTGCCAGCAGCCCGGACATTTTTTCCGAGGTTCCTGGCTACACCTTC
TRBV6-5	15	once	TRBD1	TRBJ1-4	CASSYNGQGYEKLFF	TGTGCCAGCAGTTACAACGGACAGGGGTATGAAAAACTGTTTTTT
TRBV6-5	15	NA	TRBD2	TRBJ2-5	CASSPGAGGNLDQYF	TGTGCCAGCAGCCCGGGTGCGGGGGGGAATCTGGACCAGTACTTC
TRBV7-6	16	NA	TRBD2	TRBJ2-1	CASSPFGASGGNEQFF	TGTGCCAGCAGCCCTTTTGGGGCTAGCGGGGGCAATGAGCAGTTCTTC
TRBV10-1	14	NA	TRBD1	TRBJ2-1	CASAPDRARDEQFF	TGCGCCAGCGCTCCGGACAGGGCTAGGGATGAGCAGTTCTTC
TRBV6-2/TRBV6-3	17	NA	NA	TRBJ1-3	CASSYKEGRIIGNTIYF	TGTGCCAGCAGTTACAAGGAGGGACGGATTATTGGAAACACCATATATTTT
TRBV30	12	NA	TRBD2	TRBJ2-7	CAWVTSGYEQYF	TGTGCCTGGGTGACTAGCGGTTACGAGCAGTACTTC
TRBV9	17	NA	NA	TRBJ2-2	CASSVESLARGVGELFF	TGTGCCAGCAGCGTAGAGAGTCTAGCGAGAGGAGTTGGGGAGCTGTTTTTT
TRBV15	17	NA	TRBD2	TRBJ2-7	CATSRDRPTSGHYEQYF	TGTGCCACCAGCAGAGACCGGCCGACTAGCGGGCACTACGAGCAGTACTTC
TRBV6-6	14	NA	NA	TRBJ2-1	CASSQGGTYNEQFF	TGTGCCAGCAGCCAGGGCGGGACTTACAATGAGCAGTTCTTC
TRBV14	16	NA	TRBD2	TRBJ2-1	CASSQGAGTSGYEQFF	TGTGCCAGCAGCCAAGGGGCCGGGACTAGCGGGTATGAGCAGTTCTTC
TRBV24-1	14	NA	NA	TRBJ2-2	CATSDQRLAGELFF	TGTGCCACCAGTGACCAAAGACTAGCCGGGGAGCTGTTTTTT
TRBV2	15	NA	TRBD1	TRBJ2-1	CASSPTGAEHNEQFF	TGTGCCAGCAGTCCAACAGGGGCCGAACACAATGAGCAGTTCTTC
TRBV7-9	16	NA	NA	TRBJ1-1	CASSLRQEPMNTEAFF	TGTGCCAGCAGCCTGCGACAAGAGCCCATGAACACTGAAGCTTTCTTT
TRBV5-1	15	NA	TRBD1	TRBJ1-1	CASSLETGMNTEAFF	TGCGCCAGCAGCTTGGAGACAGGGATGAACACTGAAGCTTTCTTT
TRBV10-1	13	NA	TRBD1	TRBJ1-2	CASSEQGRYGYTF	TGCGCCAGCAGTGAACAGGGGCGCTATGGCTACACCTTC
TRBV7-2	15	NA	TRBD1	TRBJ1-2	CASSLAEGARDGYTF	TGTGCCAGCAGCTTAGCCGAGGGGGCGCGAGATGGCTACACCTTC
TRBV11-2	13	NA	NA	TRBJ2-3	CASSLQVFGTQYF	TGTGCCAGCAGCTTACAAGTCTTCGGTACGCAGTATTTT
TRBV25-1	17	NA	TRBD2	TRBJ2-1	CASSGGTSGGPYNEQFF	TGTGCCAGCAGTGGTGGGACTAGCGGGGGCCCATACAATGAGCAGTTCTTC
TRBV2	14	NA	NA	TRBJ2-5	CASSAGTFRETQYF	TGTGCCAGCAGTGCCGGGACTTTCCGAGAGACCCAGTACTTC
TRBV6-1	17	NA	NA	TRBJ2-5	CASSDGLAMSRGETQYF	TGTGCCAGCAGTGATGGGCTAGCGATGAGTAGGGGCGAGACCCAGTACTTC
TRBV19	14	few	NA	TRBJ1-2	CASSKAGAGEGYTF	TGTGCCAGTAGTAAGGCCGGGGCAGGGGAAGGCTACACCTTC
TRBV5-6	15	NA	NA	TRBJ2-1	CASRNLATSYNEQFF	TGTGCCAGCAGAAACCTAGCGACCTCCTACAATGAGCAGTTCTTC
TRBV3-1/TRBV3-2	17	NA	NA	TRBJ1-2	CASSQKMGGRGSYGYTF	TGTGCCAGCAGCCAAAAGATGGGGGGGAGGGGCTCCTATGGCTACACCTTC
TRBV6-6	21	NA	NA	TRBJ1-6	CASSPTPRLGPGEGLNSPLHF	TGTGCCAGCAGTCCAACCCCCCGCCTGGGGCCTGGCGAGGGACTCAATTCACCCCTCCACTTT
TRBV7-8	16	NA	TRBD2	TRBJ2-6	CASSRSGRRGANVLTF	TGTGCCAGCAGCCGTAGCGGGAGGAGGGGGGCCAACGTCCTGACTTTC
TRBV2	14	NA	TRBD2	TRBJ2-7	CASSEGLAMGEQYF	TGTGCCAGCAGTGAAGGACTAGCGATGGGGGAGCAGTACTTC